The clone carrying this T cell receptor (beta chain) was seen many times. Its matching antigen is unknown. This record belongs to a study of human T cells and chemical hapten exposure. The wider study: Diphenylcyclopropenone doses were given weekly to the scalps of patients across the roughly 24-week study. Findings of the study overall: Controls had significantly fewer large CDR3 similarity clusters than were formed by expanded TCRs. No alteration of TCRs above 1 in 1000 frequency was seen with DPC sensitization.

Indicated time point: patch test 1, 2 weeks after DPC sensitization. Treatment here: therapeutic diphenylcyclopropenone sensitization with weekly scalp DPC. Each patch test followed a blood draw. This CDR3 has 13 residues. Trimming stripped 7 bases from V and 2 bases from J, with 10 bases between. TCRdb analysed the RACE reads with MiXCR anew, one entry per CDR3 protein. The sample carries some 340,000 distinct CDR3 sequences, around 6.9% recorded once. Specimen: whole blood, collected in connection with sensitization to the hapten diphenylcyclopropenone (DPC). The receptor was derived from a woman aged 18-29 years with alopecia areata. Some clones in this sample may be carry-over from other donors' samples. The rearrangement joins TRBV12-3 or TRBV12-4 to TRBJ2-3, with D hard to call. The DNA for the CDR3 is TGTGCCAGCACCCTCCGGACCACAGATACGCAGTATTTT. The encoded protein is CASTLRTTDTQYF.